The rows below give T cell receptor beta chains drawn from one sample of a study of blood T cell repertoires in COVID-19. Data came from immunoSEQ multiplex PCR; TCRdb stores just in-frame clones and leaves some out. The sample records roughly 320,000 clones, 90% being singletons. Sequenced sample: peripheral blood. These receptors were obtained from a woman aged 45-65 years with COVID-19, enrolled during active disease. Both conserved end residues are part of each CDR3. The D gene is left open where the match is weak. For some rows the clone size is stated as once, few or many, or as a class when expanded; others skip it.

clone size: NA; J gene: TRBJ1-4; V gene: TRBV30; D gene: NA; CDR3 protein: CAWLRSGVHEKLFF; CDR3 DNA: TGTGCCTGGTTACGAAGCGGCGTACACGAAAAACTGTTTTTT
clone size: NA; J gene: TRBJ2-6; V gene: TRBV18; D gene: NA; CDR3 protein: CASSPRVTGSGANVLTF; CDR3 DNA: TGTGCCAGCTCACCTCGTGTCACAGGGTCTGGGGCCAACGTCCTGACTTTC
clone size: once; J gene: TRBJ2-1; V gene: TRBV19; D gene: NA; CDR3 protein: CASSISSHEQFF; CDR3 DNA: TGTGCCAGTAGTATCAGTAGCCATGAGCAGTTCTTC
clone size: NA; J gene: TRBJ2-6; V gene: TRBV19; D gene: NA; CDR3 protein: CASSLDRSGANVLTF; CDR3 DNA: TGTGCCAGTAGCCTTGACAGGTCTGGGGCCAACGTCCTGACTTTC
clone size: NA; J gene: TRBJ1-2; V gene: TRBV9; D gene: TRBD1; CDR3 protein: CASSVPRTGSGYTF; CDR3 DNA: TGTGCCAGCAGCGTCCCAAGGACAGGCTCTGGCTACACCTTC
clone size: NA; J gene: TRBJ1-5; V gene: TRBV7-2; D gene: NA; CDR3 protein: CASSFGGLSNQPQHF; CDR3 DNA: TGTGCCAGCAGCTTCGGCGGGCTTAGCAATCAGCCCCAGCATTTT
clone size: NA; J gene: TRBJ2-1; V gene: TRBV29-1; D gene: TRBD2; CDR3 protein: CSVPGWGGLTSYNEQFF; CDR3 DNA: TGCAGCGTTCCAGGGTGGGGGGGACTTACGTCCTACAATGAGCAGTTCTTC
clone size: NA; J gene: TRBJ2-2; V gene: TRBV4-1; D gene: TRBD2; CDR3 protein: CASSQLPPSGRNTGELFF; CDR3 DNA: TGCGCCAGCAGCCAGTTGCCTCCTAGCGGGAGGAACACCGGGGAGCTGTTTTTT
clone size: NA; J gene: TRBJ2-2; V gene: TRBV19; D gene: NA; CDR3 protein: CASSWAGGLASGELFF; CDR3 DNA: TGTGCCAGTAGCTGGGCAGGGGGGCTGGCATCCGGGGAGCTGTTTTTT
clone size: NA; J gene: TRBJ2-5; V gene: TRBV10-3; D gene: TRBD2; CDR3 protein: CAIKVLAGAETQYF; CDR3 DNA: TGTGCCATCAAGGTCCTAGCGGGAGCGGAGACCCAGTACTTC
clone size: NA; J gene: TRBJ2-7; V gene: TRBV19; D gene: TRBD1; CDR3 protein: CASSILVTGGSEQYF; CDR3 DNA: TGTGCCAGTAGTATACTCGTGACAGGGGGCAGCGAGCAGTACTTC
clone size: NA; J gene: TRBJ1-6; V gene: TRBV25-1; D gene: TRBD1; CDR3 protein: CASSYTGAAGRALHF; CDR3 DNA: TGTGCCAGCAGCTATACAGGGGCCGCCGGCAGAGCCCTCCACTTT
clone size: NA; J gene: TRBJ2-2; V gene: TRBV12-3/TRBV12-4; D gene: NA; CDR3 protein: CASERTGELFF; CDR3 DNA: TGTGCCAGTGAGCGCACCGGGGAGCTGTTTTTT